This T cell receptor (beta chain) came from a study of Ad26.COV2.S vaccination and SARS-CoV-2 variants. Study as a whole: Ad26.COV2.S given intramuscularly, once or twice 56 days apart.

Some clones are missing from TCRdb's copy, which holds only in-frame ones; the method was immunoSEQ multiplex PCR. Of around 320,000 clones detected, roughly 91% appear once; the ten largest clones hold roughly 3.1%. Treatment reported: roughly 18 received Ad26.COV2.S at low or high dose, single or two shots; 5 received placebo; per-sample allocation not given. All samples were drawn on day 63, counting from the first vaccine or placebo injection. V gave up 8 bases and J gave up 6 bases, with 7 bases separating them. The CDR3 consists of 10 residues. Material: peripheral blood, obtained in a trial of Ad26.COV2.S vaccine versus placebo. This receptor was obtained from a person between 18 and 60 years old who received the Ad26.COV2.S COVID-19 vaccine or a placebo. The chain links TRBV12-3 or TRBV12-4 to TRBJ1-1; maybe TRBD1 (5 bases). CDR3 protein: CASRGAEAFF. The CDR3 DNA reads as TGTGCCAGCCGGGGCGCTGAAGCTTTCTTT.